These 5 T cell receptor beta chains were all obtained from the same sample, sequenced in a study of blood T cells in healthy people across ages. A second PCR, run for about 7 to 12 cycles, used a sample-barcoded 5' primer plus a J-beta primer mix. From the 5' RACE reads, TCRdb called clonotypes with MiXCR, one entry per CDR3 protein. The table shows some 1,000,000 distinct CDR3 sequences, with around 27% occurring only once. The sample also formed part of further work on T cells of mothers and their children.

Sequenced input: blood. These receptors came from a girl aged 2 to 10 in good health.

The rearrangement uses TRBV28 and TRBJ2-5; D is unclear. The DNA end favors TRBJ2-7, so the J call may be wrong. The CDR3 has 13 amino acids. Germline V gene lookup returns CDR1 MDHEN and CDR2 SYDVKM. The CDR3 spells CASSLQVPYEQYF. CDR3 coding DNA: TGTGCCAGTTCCCTTCAGGTGCCCTACGAGCAGTACTTC.

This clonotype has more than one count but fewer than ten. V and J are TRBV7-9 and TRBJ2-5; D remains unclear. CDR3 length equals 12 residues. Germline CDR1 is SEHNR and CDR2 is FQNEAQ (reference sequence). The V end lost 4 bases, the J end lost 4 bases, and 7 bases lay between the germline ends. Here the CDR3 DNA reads TGTGCCAGCAGCTCGGAACCAGAGACCCAGTACTTC. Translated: CASSSEPETQYF.

The CDR3, as DNA: TGCAGTGCTAGGAAACAGGGGCCTAACACCGGGGAGCTGTTTTTT. Translating it yields CSARKQGPNTGELFF. This chain links TRBV20-1 with TRBJ2-2; 7 bases fit TRBD1. The CDR3 totals 15 residues. Germline V gene sequence: CDR1 DFQATT, CDR2 SNEGSKA (reference sequence). The junction had 6 bases not matched to a gene; V was cut back by 3 bases and J by 2 bases.

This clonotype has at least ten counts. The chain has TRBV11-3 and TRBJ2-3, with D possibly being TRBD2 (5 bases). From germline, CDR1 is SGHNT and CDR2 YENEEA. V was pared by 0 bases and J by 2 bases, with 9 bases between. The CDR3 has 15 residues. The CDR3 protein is CASSLEGGFTDTQYF. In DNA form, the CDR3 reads TGTGCCAGCAGCTTAGAGGGCGGGTTCACAGATACGCAGTATTTT.

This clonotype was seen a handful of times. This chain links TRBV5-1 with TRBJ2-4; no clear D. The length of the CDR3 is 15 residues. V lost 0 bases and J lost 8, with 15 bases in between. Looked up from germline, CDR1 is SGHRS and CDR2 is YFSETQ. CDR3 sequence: CASSLAPLGLDIQYF. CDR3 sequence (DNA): TGCGCCAGCAGCTTGGCACCACTGGGGTTGGACATTCAGTACTTC.